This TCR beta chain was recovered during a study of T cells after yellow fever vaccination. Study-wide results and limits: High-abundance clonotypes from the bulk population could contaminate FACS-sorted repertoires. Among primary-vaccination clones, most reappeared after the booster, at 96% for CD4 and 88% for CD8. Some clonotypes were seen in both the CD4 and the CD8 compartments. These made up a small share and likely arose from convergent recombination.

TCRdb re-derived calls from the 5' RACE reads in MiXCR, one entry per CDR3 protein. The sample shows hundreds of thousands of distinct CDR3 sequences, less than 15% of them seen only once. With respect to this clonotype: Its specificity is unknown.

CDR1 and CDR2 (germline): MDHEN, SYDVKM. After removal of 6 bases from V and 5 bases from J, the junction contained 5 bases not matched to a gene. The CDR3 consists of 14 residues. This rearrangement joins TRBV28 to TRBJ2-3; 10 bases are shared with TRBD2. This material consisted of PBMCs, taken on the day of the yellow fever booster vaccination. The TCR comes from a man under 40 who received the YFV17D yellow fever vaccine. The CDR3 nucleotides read TGTGCCAGCAGCCTTACTAGCGGGGAAGATACGCAGTATTTT. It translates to CASSLTSGEDTQYF. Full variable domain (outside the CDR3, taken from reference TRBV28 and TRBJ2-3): DVKVTQSSRYLVKRTGEKVFLECVQDMDHENMFWYRQDPGLGLRLIYFSYDVKMKEKGDIPEGYSVSREKKERFSLILESASTNQTSMYLCASSLTSGEDTQYFGPGTRLTVL.